Below, 10 T cell receptor beta chains from the same sample are listed, as sequenced in a study of T cells after yellow fever vaccination (dated by TCRdb to the late 2010s). Libraries were prepared through 5' RACE. Sequencing took place on an Illumina HiSeq 2500. TCRdb reprocessed the public reads (quality trimming at Q25 with fastp, clone calling with MiXCR) and kept in-frame beta chains. Every distinct CDR3 protein forms one entry, paired with its most common genes and DNA. For this sample the table gives about 160,000 distinct CDR3 sequences, of which about 7% were detected only once. Roughly 2.5% of the sample belongs to the ten largest clones. The label giving this sample's treatment or condition can be read as: live attenuated yellow fever vaccine strain. Specimen: CD4+ T cells sorted from PBMCs, collected 5 days after the first yellow fever vaccination. The receptor set was obtained from a man between 18 and 35 years old who received the YFV17D yellow fever vaccine.

On this clonotype: A much larger clone lies one base from this, so it may be a read error. The chain has TRBV5-1 and TRBJ1-1; D is ambiguous. This CDR3 contains 15 residues. Germline-derived CDR1 and CDR2 are SGHRS and YFSETQ. For the CDR3, the DNA is TGCGCCAGCAGCTGGGCAGGAGCATCGAACTCTGAAGCTTTCTTT. It yields the protein CASSWAGASNSEAFF.

This clonotype has a handful of counts. The chain recombines TRBV6-5 with TRBJ2-3; 8 bases are a match to TRBD1. Germline loops: CDR1 MNHEY, CDR2 SVGAGI. With V trimmed by 6 bases and J by 6 bases, 8 bases remained unmatched. The CDR3 covers 14 residues. CDR3 sequence (DNA): TGTGCCAGCAGCCGTGACAGGGGTTTTGATACGCAGTATTTT. This sequence encodes CASSRDRGFDTQYF.

V gene TRBV3-1 combines with J gene TRBJ1-4, with D uncertain. V was shortened by 6 bases and J by 5 bases, with 10 bases between the two germline ends. CDR1 LGHDT and CDR2 YNNKEL come from the germline V gene (reference sequence). The length of the CDR3 is 13 residues. DNA for the CDR3: TGTGCCAGCAGTGCCTGGACGAATGAAAAACTGTTTTTT. Translating gives CASSAWTNEKLFF. The whole variable domain, remainder taken from reference TRBV3-1 and TRBJ1-4, is DTAVSQTPKYLVTQMGNDKSIKCEQNLGHDTMYWYKQDSKKFLKIMFSYNNKELIINETVPNRFSPKSPDKAHLNLHINSLELGDSAVYFCASSAWTNEKLFFGSGTQLSVL.

This rearrangement joins TRBV7-8 to TRBJ2-1; TRBD2 is a possible D gene (5 bases). The CDR3 is made up of 15 amino acids. CDR1 is SGHVS and CDR2 is FQNEAQ in the germline V gene. V was shortened by 6 bases and J by 12 bases, with 24 bases between the two germline ends. The CDR3 sequence: CASRPLLVRSYGQFF. Here the CDR3 DNA reads TGTGCCAGCAGACCGCTACTAGTTAGGTCGTACGGGCAGTTCTTC. Together with reference TRBV7-8 and TRBJ2-1, the CDR3 gives the full variable domain: GAGVSQSPRYKVAKRGQDVALRCDPISGHVSLFWYQQALGQGPEFLTYFQNEAQLDKSGLPSDRFFAERPEGSVSTLKIQRTQQEDSAVYLCASRPLLVRSYGQFFGPGTRLTVL.

This clonotype was detected many times. This chain uses TRBV5-1 with TRBJ2-3, with D possibly being TRBD2 (6 bases). The CDR3 is 14 residues long. V was clipped by 9 bases and J by 2 bases, with 16 bases between them. Germline V CDR1 and CDR2: SGHRS, YFSETQ. The CDR3 sequence: CATRNRDFTDTQYF. The CDR3 DNA is TGCGCCACCAGGAACCGGGACTTCACAGATACGCAGTATTTT.

The CDR3 loop reads CASNREVSYEQYF. CDR3 nucleotide sequence: TGTGCCAGCAACCGGGAGGTATCCTACGAGCAGTACTTC. This sequence joins TRBV6-2 or TRBV6-3 and TRBJ2-7; 7 bases align to TRBD2. The germline V gene encodes CDR1 MNHEY and CDR2 SVGEGT. J was trimmed by 1 base and V by 7 bases; bases with no gene match: 4. This CDR3 region has 13 residues.

As regards this clonotype: It may be a read error: a sequence one base away is much more abundant. The chain recombines TRBV4-2 with TRBJ2-2; a weak D match, TRBD1 (5 bases). Germline V gene sequence: CDR1 LGHNA, CDR2 YNFKEQ. With 1 base removed from V and 6 bases from J, the gap between germline ends came to 12 bases. The CDR3 covers 15 residues. CDR3 amino acids: CASSQVRVGPGELFF. CDR3 nucleotide sequence: TGTGCCAGCAGCCAAGTACGCGTGGGGCCCGGGGAGCTGTTTTTT.

This clonotype was detected a few times. The rearrangement uses TRBV28 and TRBJ2-1; TRBD1 matches 10 bases. Germline CDR1 MDHEN, CDR2 SYDVKM. Trimming at V came to 5 bases and at J to 9 bases, leaving 10 bases not matched to a gene. The CDR3 totals 15 residues. Here the CDR3 DNA reads TGTGCCAGCAGTGAAACCGGGACAGGGGTAGTTGAGCAGTTCTTC. Translating gives CASSETGTGVVEQFF.

This clonotype occurred once. The gene calls are TRBV7-6 and TRBJ2-3, with 15 positions matching TRBD2. The CDR3 runs to 18 residues. Unmatched junction bases numbered 9, after V lost 4 bases and J lost 4 bases. CDR1 SGHVS and CDR2 FNYEAQ come from the germline V gene. The CDR3 spells CASSSGLAGGTGADTQYF. CDR3 nucleotide sequence: TGTGCCAGCAGCTCTGGACTAGCGGGGGGGACGGGGGCAGATACGCAGTATTTT.

This chain links TRBV7-3 with TRBJ1-1, with 12 bases that match TRBD1. V shed 4 bases and J 8 bases; nucleotides not matched to a gene: 8. Germline V gene data show CDR1 as SGHTA and CDR2 as FQGTGA. CDR3 length equals 15 residues. Written as DNA, the CDR3 is TGTGCCAGCAGCTCAGGGGGACAGGGGGCCTCGGAAGCTTTCTTT. It codes for CASSSGGQGASEAFF.